Listed below are T cell receptor beta chains from one sample, sequenced in a study of human T cells and chemical hapten exposure. TCRdb reanalysed the RACE reads using MiXCR and keeps one entry per CDR3 protein. The data show approximately 400,000 distinct CDR3 sequences, with approximately 5.1% seen just once and approximately 2.1% held by the top ten. The sequences come from whole blood, collected in connection with sensitization to the hapten diphenylcyclopropenone (DPC). The receptors derive from a woman between 45 and 65 years old with alopecia areata. Some clones in this sample may be carry-over from other donors' samples. Both conserved end residues are trimmed from each CDR3. The order of the fields is J gene, V gene, CDR3 protein.

J gene: TRBJ2-3
V gene: TRBV20-1
CDR3 protein: SARGAKYSDTQY

J gene: TRBJ2-1
V gene: TRBV20-1
CDR3 protein: SARDGGARNEQF

J gene: TRBJ1-6
V gene: TRBV6-6
CDR3 protein: ASSYIGTERSPLH

J gene: TRBJ2-3
V gene: TRBV11-2
CDR3 protein: ASSRYLRQNTDTQY

J gene: TRBJ2-5
V gene: TRBV7-2
CDR3 protein: ASSLTSGQETQY

J gene: TRBJ2-2
V gene: TRBV9
CDR3 protein: ASSAPWGGANTGELF

J gene: TRBJ1-5
V gene: TRBV15
CDR3 protein: ATSGGGGSYSNQPQH

J gene: TRBJ1-6
V gene: TRBV20-1
CDR3 protein: SAREGTGNSPLH

J gene: TRBJ2-3
V gene: TRBV5-6
CDR3 protein: ASSFGTGYTDTQY

J gene: TRBJ1-5
V gene: TRBV6-2/TRBV6-3
CDR3 protein: ASSYKTGVGDQPQH